This entry lists 27 T cell receptor beta chains sequenced from one sample in a study of T cell changes during pregnancy in multiple sclerosis. The assay was immunoSEQ multiplex PCR, and TCRdb's table has in-frame clones only and misses some. Of 100,000 to 150,000 clones in the sample, roughly 92% were seen once. The sample was peripheral blood, taken before pregnancy. These receptor sequences come from a female donor with multiple sclerosis, enrolled in a pregnancy study.

On this clone itself: Germline is not matched at one junction end, which may reflect a read error. V and J are TRBV18 and TRBJ1-2, with D possibly matching TRBD1 (5 bases). CDR1 KGHSH and CDR2 LQKENI come from the germline V gene. The CDR3 extends over 12 amino acids. CDR3 loop: CASSPLDAGIRF. The CDR3, as DNA: TGTGCCAGCTCACCTCTGGACGCAGGGATACGCTTC.

V usage is TRBV5-8 and J usage is TRBJ2-5; TRBD1 agrees at 8 bases. V shed 5 bases, J shed 5 bases, and the junction held 5 bases outside the gene matches. This CDR3 is 13 amino acids long. Germline values: CDR1 SGHTS, CDR2 YDEGEE. The DNA for the CDR3 is TGTGCCAGCAGAGCCAGGGGGCAGGAGACCCAGTACTTC. Amino acid sequence: CASRARGQETQYF. Complete variable domain (other parts from reference TRBV5-8 and TRBJ2-5): EAGVTQSPTHLIKTRGQQATLRCSPISGHTSVYWYQQALGLGLQFLLWYDEGEERNRGNFPPRFSGRQFPNYSSELNVNALELEDSALYLCASRARGQETQYFGPGTRLLVL.

This clone was detected once. V usage is TRBV6-1 and J usage is TRBJ2-7, with D maybe TRBD2 (7 bases). There are 13 residues in the CDR3. Germline CDR1 is MNHNS and CDR2 is SASEGT. The V gene lost 3 bases and the J gene lost 7 bases, with 13 bases spanning the gap. The CDR3 sequence is CASSDGGPLEQYF. The CDR3 region has the DNA TGTGCCAGCAGTGACGGGGGGCCCTTGGAGCAGTACTTC.

J is TRBJ1-2 and V is TRBV7-9; no clear D. V was shortened by 0 bases and J by 8 bases, with 7 bases between the two germline ends. This CDR3 comprises 12 residues. Germline values: CDR1 SEHNR, CDR2 FQNEAQ (reference sequence). CDR3 loop: CASSLAVLGYTF. CDR3 sequence (DNA): TGTGCCAGCAGCTTAGCTGTACTGGGCTACACCTTC.

The V call is TRBV30, the J call TRBJ2-7; tentative D call: TRBD2 (7 bases). This CDR3 region has 15 residues. Germline values: CDR1 GTSNPN, CDR2 SVGIG (reference sequence). V shed 0 bases and J shed 3 bases, with 15 bases lying between them. The CDR3 nucleotides are TGTGCCTGGAGTGTAAAGAAGGGGGGGCTCTACGAGCAGTACTTC. Translating it yields CAWSVKKGGLYEQYF. Complete variable domain (other parts from reference TRBV30 and TRBJ2-7): SQTIHQWPATLVQPVGSPLSLECTVEGTSNPNLYWYRQAAGRGLQLLFYSVGIGQISSEVPQNLSASRPQDRQFILSSKKLLLSDSGFYLCAWSVKKGGLYEQYFGPGTRLTVT.

On this clone itself: Other DNA sequences of this sample code for an identical CDR3. The J gene is TRBJ2-5, the V gene TRBV5-6, with D possibly matching TRBD2 (6 bases). The CDR3 runs to 16 residues. Germline V gives CDR1 SGHDT, CDR2 YYEEEE. Between the trimmed V and J ends, which lost 2 bases and 2 bases, there was a span of 16 bases. CDR3: CASSFPTGGVQETQYF. The DNA for the CDR3 is TGTGCCAGCAGCTTCCCCACAGGAGGGGTACAAGAGACCCAGTACTTC.

The chain is built from TRBV7-8 and TRBJ2-7; 8 nucleotides line up with TRBD1. CDR1 is SGHVS and CDR2 is FQNEAQ in the germline V gene. The CDR3 has 12 amino acids. V dropped 4 bases and J dropped 7; count of bases not matched to a gene: 3. CDR3: CASSSDRGEQYF. The CDR3 coding sequence is TGTGCCAGCAGCTCCGACAGGGGAGAGCAGTACTTC.

The chain recombines TRBV27 with TRBJ1-5; the match to TRBD1 covers 8 bases. Unmatched junction bases numbered 4, after V lost 8 bases and J lost 4 bases. Germline V lookup: CDR1 MNHEY, CDR2 SMNVEV (reference sequence). The CDR3 spans 13 residues. CDR3 DNA sequence: TGTGCCAGCGCCGACAGGGGTAATCAGCCCCAGCATTTT. It codes for CASADRGNQPQHF.

This clone was detected a few times. The chain has TRBV29-1 and TRBJ1-1, with D unresolved. V was cut by 4 bases and J by 5 bases, with 11 bases left in between. The CDR3 length is 12 residues. Germline lookup yields CDR1 SQVTM and CDR2 ANQGSEA. For the CDR3, the DNA is TGCAGCGTTGTCCGGGCGGGGACTGAAGCTTTCTTT. The encoded protein is CSVVRAGTEAFF.

This clone has only one observation. This chain connects TRBV19 to TRBJ2-1; 8 nucleotides line up with TRBD1. The junction had 9 bases not matched to a gene; V was cut back by 3 bases and J by 8 bases. Germline assignment: CDR1 LNHDA and CDR2 SQIVND (reference sequence). There are 15 residues in the CDR3. CDR3 nucleotide sequence: TGTGCCAGTAGTATTTTGCAGGGGGCGATGGATGAGCAGTTCTTC. This encodes CASSILQGAMDEQFF.

The chain recombines TRBV28 with TRBJ2-3; 9 bases fit TRBD2. The junction had 10 bases not matched to a gene; V was cut back by 6 bases and J by 0 bases. The CDR3 has 17 residues. The germline V gene has CDR1 MDHEN and CDR2 SYDVKM. The CDR3 is CASRRPRLAVSTDTQYF. DNA for the CDR3: TGTGCCAGCAGACGCCCGAGACTAGCGGTTAGCACAGATACGCAGTATTTT.

This clone was found once. The V gene is TRBV6-1, the J gene TRBJ2-4; 10 bases map to TRBD1. CDR1 MNHNS and CDR2 SASEGT come from the germline V gene. The CDR3 runs 19 residues. V lost 0 bases to trimming and J lost 1 base; unmatched junction nucleotides: 9. CDR3 residues: CASSEAVGQGVSAKNIQYF. The CDR3 DNA reads TGTGCCAGCAGTGAAGCTGTAGGACAGGGGGTCTCGGCCAAAAACATTCAGTACTTC.

V is TRBV7-2 and J is TRBJ2-3, with a weak D call TRBD2 (5 bases). The CDR3 sequence is 15 residues long. V gave up 6 bases and J gave up 1 base, with 14 bases separating them. Germline V gene lookup returns CDR1 SGHTA and CDR2 FQGNSA. This CDR3 is CASSSSGRGTDTQYF. CDR3 bases: TGTGCCAGCAGTTCCTCTGGGCGGGGCACAGATACGCAGTATTTT.

The chain combines TRBV6-5 with TRBJ1-4, with 8 bases lining up with TRBD1. The CDR3 totals 14 residues. Germline lookup yields CDR1 MNHEY and CDR2 SVGAGI. With V trimmed by 6 bases and J by 10 bases, 10 bases remained unmatched. Here the CDR3 reads CASSDRQGIGKLFF. In DNA, the CDR3 is TGTGCCAGCAGCGATCGACAGGGGATAGGAAAACTGTTTTTT.

The chain uses TRBV5-1 and TRBJ2-5; 9 bases are a match to TRBD2. The CDR3 runs 16 residues. The trim removed 0 bases at V and 2 bases at J, leaving 5 bases unmatched. The germline V gene encodes CDR1 SGHRS and CDR2 YFSETQ. The CDR3 reads CASSLASGRPQETQYF. DNA for the CDR3: TGCGCCAGCAGCTTGGCCAGCGGGAGGCCTCAAGAGACCCAGTACTTC.

This chain uses TRBV6-1 with TRBJ1-5; TRBD1 is a possible D gene (6 bases). Germline CDR1 MNHNS, CDR2 SASEGT. The CDR3 is made up of 14 amino acids. Trimming removed 7 bases at V and 4 bases at J, with 14 bases between. CDR3 in amino acids: CASTPGQFNQPQHF. The CDR3 DNA is TGTGCCAGCACCCCAGGACAGTTTAATCAGCCCCAGCATTTT.

V usage is TRBV28 and J usage is TRBJ2-3; TRBD1 is a possible D gene (8 bases). Germline values: CDR1 MDHEN, CDR2 SYDVKM. V lost 5 bases and J lost 6, with 18 bases in between. The CDR3 is 15 amino acids. CDR3 nucleotide sequence: TGTGCCAGCAGTACCACAGGGGGGGCTGGGGATACGCAGTATTTT. Translating gives CASSTTGGAGDTQYF. Full variable domain (rest looked up from reference TRBV28 and TRBJ2-3): DVKVTQSSRYLVKRTGEKVFLECVQDMDHENMFWYRQDPGLGLRLIYFSYDVKMKEKGDIPEGYSVSREKKERFSLILESASTNQTSMYLCASSTTGGAGDTQYFGPGTRLTVL.

This clone was detected only once. J is TRBJ1-2 and V is TRBV5-6; a weak D match, TRBD1 (5 bases). V dropped 3 bases and J dropped 5 bases, with 14 bases sitting between them. CDR1 is SGHDT and CDR2 is YYEEEE in the germline V gene. The CDR3 contains 14 residues. The CDR3 DNA follows: TGTGCCAGCAGCTCTCAGGGATTTGATTATGGCTACACCTTC. This codes for CASSSQGFDYGYTF.

CDR3 amino acids: CATSRERVGNEKLFF. The CDR3, as DNA: TGTGCCACCAGCAGAGAGAGGGTTGGTAATGAAAAACTGTTTTTT. The V and J genes are TRBV15 and TRBJ1-4; D call uncertain. The germline gives CDR1 LNHNV, CDR2 YYDKDF (reference sequence). V lost 0 bases to trimming and J lost 4 bases, with 9 bases between them. This CDR3 contains 15 residues. The whole variable domain, filled in from reference TRBV15 and TRBJ1-4, reads DAMVIQNPRYQVTQFGKPVTLSCSQTLNHNVMYWYQQKSSQAPKLLFHYYDKDFNNEADTPDNFQSRRPNTSFCFLDIRSPGLGDTAMYLCATSRERVGNEKLFFGSGTQLSVL.

This clone is a singleton in its sample. The chain recombines TRBV27 with TRBJ2-7; D uncertain. The CDR3 length is 13 residues. Germline V gene lookup returns CDR1 MNHEY and CDR2 SMNVEV (reference sequence). Trimming took off 2 bases at V and 3 bases at J, with 8 bases between the two ends. The CDR3 nucleotides read TGTGCCAGCAGTTTAGGGCAGAGCTACGAGCAGTACTTC. Its translation is CASSLGQSYEQYF.

This chain uses TRBV28 with TRBJ1-2, with D maybe TRBD1 (5 bases). CDR1 and CDR2 (germline): MDHEN, SYDVKM. Trimming took off 6 bases at V and 2 bases at J, with 10 bases between the two ends. This CDR3 comprises 13 residues. In nucleotides, the CDR3 is TGTGCCAGCAGACCCAGGGTAAACTATGGCTACACCTTC. This encodes CASRPRVNYGYTF.

This chain connects TRBV9 to TRBJ1-1, with D hard to call. Germline CDR1 SGDLS, CDR2 YYNGEE. V lost 4 bases and J lost 0, with 7 bases in between. There are 13 residues in the CDR3. The CDR3 region has the DNA TGTGCCAGCAGCCCCCTGTTGAACACTGAAGCTTTCTTT. This translates into CASSPLLNTEAFF.

The chain links TRBV4-1 to TRBJ1-2, with D possibly matching TRBD1 (6 bases). Trimming removed 1 base at V and 1 base at J, with 16 bases between. There are 17 residues in the CDR3. Germline CDR1 and CDR2: MGHRA and YSYEKL. The CDR3 nucleotides are TGCGCCAGCAGCCAAGGTCCGAGGGCAGGGGATAACTATGGCTACACCTTC. Residues: CASSQGPRAGDNYGYTF.

The genes are TRBV18 and TRBJ2-7; D is undetermined. In germline, CDR1 is KGHSH, CDR2 LQKENI. CDR3 length: 12 residues. The V and J ends lost 3 bases and 2 bases respectively, with 5 bases between them. The CDR3: CASSPETYEQYF. Written as DNA, the CDR3 is TGTGCCAGCTCACCGGAGACCTACGAGCAGTACTTC. Full variable domain (rest looked up from reference TRBV18 and TRBJ2-7): NAGVMQNPRHLVRRRGQEARLRCSPMKGHSHVYWYRQLPEEGLKFMVYLQKENIIDESGMPKERFSAEFPKEGPSILRIQQVVRGDSAAYFCASSPETYEQYFGPGTRLTVT.

This clone showed up just once. The J gene is TRBJ1-1, the V gene TRBV6-1, with D tentatively TRBD1 (6 bases). This CDR3 spans 13 amino acids. The germline CDR1 and CDR2 sequences are MNHNS and SASEGT. Trimming pared 6 bases from V and 3 bases from J, leaving 11 bases between. CDR3 sequence (DNA): TGTGCCAGCAGGTCTCAGGGGTACACTGAAGCTTTCTTT. Translated: CASRSQGYTEAFF.

This clone has only one observation. The chain uses TRBV19 and TRBJ1-4, with a possible D match to TRBD1 (6 bases). V gave up 4 bases and J gave up 7 bases, with 25 bases separating them. The germline V gene has CDR1 LNHDA and CDR2 SQIVND (reference sequence). The CDR3 length is 18 residues. CDR3: CASSTQITGPRGGEKLFF. For the CDR3, the DNA is TGTGCCAGTAGTACCCAAATCACGGGACCTCGAGGGGGTGAAAAACTGTTTTTT.

The rearrangement uses TRBV5-6 and TRBJ2-7; no clear D. This CDR3 has 13 amino acids. Between the trimmed V and J ends, which lost 0 bases and 2 bases, there was a span of 6 bases. The germline V gene has CDR1 SGHDT and CDR2 YYEEEE. CDR3 protein: CASSLGRTYEQYF. As DNA, the CDR3 is TGTGCCAGCAGCTTGGGCAGGACCTACGAGCAGTACTTC.